This TCR beta chain is drawn from a study of T cells in Graves' hyperthyroidism and ophthalmopathy. General study findings and limits: Ophthalmopathy cases were set apart from stable hyperthyroidism by a 13 V-J model.

Germline trimming cut 6 bases from V and 4 bases from J; bases unmatched to any gene: 9. CDR3 length equals 17 residues. Germline values: CDR1 SNHLY, CDR2 FYNNEI. TCR beta CDR3 regions were amplified from RNA transcripts. The primer set for the first-round RT-PCR of the TCR CDR3 was HTBI. TCRdb re-called the multiplex PCR reads with MiXCR, one entry per CDR3 protein. The sample holds some 740,000 distinct CDR3 sequences, roughly 15% seen once. A word on this clonotype: Its target is unknown.

This TCR was sampled from a woman aged 18 to 35 with Graves' hyperthyroidism. The genes are TRBV2 and TRBJ2-2; the match to TRBD1 covers 12 bases. Sequencing used blood. Written as DNA, the CDR3 is TGTGCCAGCAGAGGGGACAGGGGGCGGTCCACCACCGGGGAGCTGTTTTTT. It yields the protein CASRGDRGRSTTGELFF.